The clone carrying this T cell receptor (beta chain) was found once. Assay used: immunoSEQ multiplex PCR; TCRdb lists only in-frame clones, some missing. The profile shows tens of thousands of clones, roughly 90% of them singletons. Germline trimming cut 2 bases from V and 0 bases from J; bases unmatched to any gene: 2. CDR3 size: 15 residues. The germline V gene encodes CDR1 SGHDT and CDR2 YYEEEE. This sample stems from a study of OX40 agonist ivuxolimab in advanced cancers. The source was CD4+ or CD8+ T cells sorted from blood, collected in a trial of the OX40 agonist ivuxolimab. This sequence was found in an adult with an advanced solid tumor such as melanoma, head and neck, liver or kidney cancer. This chain links TRBV5-6 with TRBJ2-7; 10 positions match TRBD1. The chain's CDR3 is CASSFGTGDSYEQYF. CDR3 in DNA: TGTGCCAGCAGCTTCGGGACAGGGGACTCCTACGAGCAGTACTTC. Combining the CDR3 with reference TRBV5-6 and TRBJ2-7 gives the whole variable domain DAGVTQSPTHLIKTRGQQVTLRCSPKSGHDTVSWYQQALGQGPQFIFQYYEEEERQRGNFPDRFSGHQFPNYSSELNVNALLLGDSALYLCASSFGTGDSYEQYFGPGTRLTVT.